One sample yielded the 32 T cell receptor beta chains listed below, sequenced in a study of beta chain features in type 1 diabetes. As every portion of the isolated RNA was reverse transcribed, the sequencing read expressed TCRB transcripts. Using immunoSEQ multiplex PCR, the repertoire was profiled, and TCRdb retains in-frame clones only, with some absent. The sample records about 450,000 clones, about 10% being singletons. Sequencing was carried out using naive CD4+ T cells from blood. Source of these receptors: a woman between 18 and 29 years old in good health.

The J gene is TRBJ2-3, the V gene TRBV4-3, with 7 positions matching TRBD1. V lost 0 bases to trimming and J lost 4 bases; unmatched junction nucleotides: 7. Germline V gives CDR1 LGHNA, CDR2 YSLEER. The CDR3 contains 16 residues. The CDR3 region is CASSQDINTGADTQYF. The CDR3 coding sequence is TGCGCCAGCAGCCAAGACATAAATACAGGGGCAGATACGCAGTATTTT.

As concerns this clone: This sample includes further DNA sequences coding for the same CDR3. The chain employs TRBV20-1 and TRBJ1-1; D gene ambiguous. Between the trimmed V and J ends, which lost 6 bases and 2 bases, there was a span of 4 bases. Germline-derived CDR1 and CDR2 are DFQATT and SNEGSKA (reference sequence). The CDR3 is 10 residues long. CDR3 DNA: TGCAGTGCCCGCAACACTGAAGCTTTCTTT. Translation gives CSARNTEAFF.

There are a few counts of this clone. The chain has TRBV5-1 and TRBJ2-1, with D perhaps TRBD2 (5 bases). V was clipped by 4 bases and J by 0 bases, with 11 bases between them. This CDR3 spans 15 amino acids. Germline V lookup: CDR1 SGHRS, CDR2 YFSETQ. The CDR3 sequence: CASSEGANSYNEQFF. DNA of the CDR3: TGCGCCAGCAGCGAGGGCGCGAACTCCTACAATGAGCAGTTCTTC.

This clone was seen only a few times. This same CDR3 is encoded by further DNA sequences in the sample. The rearrangement joins TRBV7-3 to TRBJ1-1; TRBD1 might be the D (5 bases). The CDR3 runs to 13 residues. V lost 3 bases and J 2 bases, leaving 7 bases between the germline ends. CDR1 is SGHTA and CDR2 is FQGTGA in the germline V gene. CDR3 sequence reads: CASSFQGNTEAFF. CDR3 in DNA: TGTGCCAGCAGCTTCCAGGGAAACACTGAAGCTTTCTTT.

V usage is TRBV28 and J usage is TRBJ2-1; possible D gene TRBD2, 5 bases. The V end lost 5 bases, the J end lost 4 bases, and 30 bases lay between the germline ends. The V gene's germline CDR1 is MDHEN and CDR2 SYDVKM. This CDR3 region has 20 residues. For the CDR3, the DNA is TGTGCCAGCAGTGGGTCCTGGGTCACTAGTAGCTTGGCTGCTTACAATGAGCAGTTCTTC. It codes for CASSGSWVTSSLAAYNEQFF.

The genes are TRBV15 and TRBJ2-5, with 12 bases that match TRBD2. This CDR3 contains 18 residues. Germline CDR1 LNHNV, CDR2 YYDKDF (reference sequence). Trimming at V came to 0 bases and at J to 4 bases, leaving 9 bases not matched to a gene. The DNA of the CDR3 is TGTGCCACCAGCAGAGATCGCCTAGCGGGGGGGCTTCGAGAGACCCAGTACTTC. This gives the protein CATSRDRLAGGLRETQYF. Full variable domain (missing parts from reference TRBV15 and TRBJ2-5): DAMVIQNPRYQVTQFGKPVTLSCSQTLNHNVMYWYQQKSSQAPKLLFHYYDKDFNNEADTPDNFQSRRPNTSFCFLDIRSPGLGDTAMYLCATSRDRLAGGLRETQYFGPGTRLLVL.

This clone showed up just a few times. The rearrangement joins TRBV27 to TRBJ2-3; the match to TRBD2 covers 8 bases. V was pared by 4 bases and J by 3 bases, with 6 bases of the junction left unmatched. CDR3 size: 15 residues. Germline CDR1 and CDR2: MNHEY and SMNVEV (reference sequence). The CDR3 DNA reads TGTGCCAGCAGTTCCGTAGCGGGACGGACAGATACGCAGTATTTT. Amino acids: CASSSVAGRTDTQYF.

This clone was counted a few times. This CDR3 reads CATSRGGTQGAAFF. As DNA, the CDR3 is TGTGCCACCAGCAGAGGCGGAACCCAAGGGGCAGCTTTCTTT. The genes are TRBV15 and TRBJ1-1; D is possibly TRBD1 (5 bases). The CDR3 runs to 14 residues. The V and J ends lost 1 base and 10 bases respectively, with 16 bases between them. Looked up from germline, CDR1 is LNHNV and CDR2 is YYDKDF (reference sequence).

The chain links TRBV29-1 to TRBJ1-2; no definite D call. Trimming took 3 bases from V and 4 from J, leaving 9 bases between them. The CDR3 sequence is 12 residues long. Germline V gene sequence: CDR1 SQVTM, CDR2 ANQGSEA. CDR3 amino acids: CSVEDGFYGYTF. The CDR3 nucleotides read TGCAGCGTTGAGGACGGATTCTATGGCTACACCTTC.

The chain combines TRBV7-6 with TRBJ2-7; 9 bases match TRBD2. Trimming cost V 2 bases and J 4 bases; bases outside gene matches: 6. The CDR3 consists of 15 residues. CDR1 SGHVS and CDR2 FNYEAQ come from the germline V gene. The chain's CDR3 is CASSLISLAGYEQYF. The CDR3 DNA follows: TGTGCCAGCAGCTTAATTTCCCTAGCGGGATACGAGCAGTACTTC.

The rearrangement links TRBV5-6 to TRBJ1-1; D perhaps matches TRBD1 (6 bases). CDR3 size: 14 residues. Trimming shortened V by 4 bases and J by 1 base, and 11 bases separated the two germline ends. Looked up from germline, CDR1 is SGHDT and CDR2 is YYEEEE. The CDR3 loop reads CASSPRGKNTEAFF. The DNA of the CDR3 is TGTGCCAGCAGCCCGAGGGGGAAGAACACTGAAGCTTTCTTT.

The V call is TRBV7-6, the J call TRBJ2-1; D tentatively reads TRBD1 or TRBD2 (5 bases each). Germline V CDR1 and CDR2: SGHVS, FNYEAQ. CDR3 length equals 18 residues. V lost 1 base to trimming and J lost 0 bases, with 16 bases between them. The CDR3 DNA reads as TGTGCCAGCAGCTTAGAACTTCGAGGGACCAGCTCCTACAATGAGCAGTTCTTC. This encodes CASSLELRGTSSYNEQFF. Together with reference TRBV7-6 and TRBJ2-1, the CDR3 gives the full variable domain: GAGVSQSPRYKVTKRGQDVALRCDPISGHVSLYWYRQALGQGPEFLTYFNYEAQQDKSGLPNDRFSAERPEGSISTLTIQRTEQRDSAMYRCASSLELRGTSSYNEQFFGPGTRLTVL.

This clone was observed a handful of times. This chain joins TRBV28 and TRBJ2-3; D is ambiguous. V was pared by 6 bases and J by 0 bases, with 16 bases between. Germline V CDR1 and CDR2: MDHEN, SYDVKM. The CDR3 totals 16 residues. The CDR3 is CASSIMRTISTDTQYF. DNA of the CDR3: TGTGCCAGCAGCATCATGAGAACTATTAGCACAGATACGCAGTATTTT.

In its sample, this clone was seen a few times. The chain has TRBV29-1 and TRBJ1-1; 10 nucleotides align to TRBD1. Germline lookup yields CDR1 SQVTM and CDR2 ANQGSEA. This CDR3 is built from 16 residues. J lost 1 base, V lost 6 bases, and 11 bases had no gene match. Here the CDR3 reads CSVAGTGARTNTEAFF. The CDR3 DNA reads as TGCAGCGTAGCAGGGACAGGGGCCAGGACGAACACTGAAGCTTTCTTT.

This clone was detected only a few times. The chain joins TRBV29-1 to TRBJ2-7; possible D gene TRBD1, 6 bases. Per germline, CDR1 SQVTM and CDR2 ANQGSEA. V was trimmed by 5 bases and J by 2 bases, leaving 13 bases between them. CDR3 size: 13 residues. The CDR3 coding sequence is TGCAGCGTTTGGAGAGGGGGAACCTACGAGCAGTACTTC. As protein: CSVWRGGTYEQYF.

This clone was observed a few times. This chain links TRBV18 with TRBJ1-6; TRBD1 is a possible D gene (6 bases). This CDR3 is built from 15 residues. In germline, CDR1 is KGHSH, CDR2 LQKENI. Trimming stripped 3 bases from V and 6 bases from J, with 12 bases between. The CDR3 is CASSPLDSTNSPLHF. The CDR3 bases are TGTGCCAGCTCACCCTTGGACAGCACTAATTCACCCCTCCACTTT.

This chain links TRBV30 with TRBJ2-7; unclear D gene. The CDR3 loop spans 12 amino acids. V lost 2 bases, J lost 2 bases, and 7 bases lay in between. The germline V gene encodes CDR1 GTSNPN and CDR2 SVGIG (reference sequence). The CDR3, as DNA: TGTGCCTGGAGTCCTGGGACCTACGAGCAGTACTTC. Translating gives CAWSPGTYEQYF. Together with reference TRBV30 and TRBJ2-7, the CDR3 gives the full variable domain: SQTIHQWPATLVQPVGSPLSLECTVEGTSNPNLYWYRQAAGRGLQLLFYSVGIGQISSEVPQNLSASRPQDRQFILSSKKLLLSDSGFYLCAWSPGTYEQYFGPGTRLTVT.

CDR3 protein: CASSQGQGVTGELFF. DNA for the CDR3: TGTGCCAGCAGCCAAGGACAGGGGGTAACCGGGGAGCTGTTTTTT. The V and J genes are TRBV4-2 and TRBJ2-2; 9 bases map to TRBD1. The CDR3 is made up of 15 amino acids. The germline V gene has CDR1 LGHNA and CDR2 YNFKEQ. Trimming removed 1 base from V and 5 bases from J; junction bases left unmatched: 2.

J is TRBJ2-2 and V is TRBV7-9; TRBD2 matches at 9 bases. CDR1 SEHNR and CDR2 FQNEAQ come from the germline V gene (reference sequence). This CDR3 is 16 amino acids long. V shed 4 bases, J shed 3 bases, and the junction held 6 bases outside the gene matches. CDR3 amino acids: CASSSRVAGDTGELFF. The CDR3 DNA reads as TGTGCCAGCAGCTCAAGAGTAGCGGGAGACACCGGGGAGCTGTTTTTT.

Only a few counts were recorded for this clone. The gene calls are TRBV7-2 and TRBJ2-7; 7 positions agree with TRBD1. V lost 0 bases to trimming and J lost 1 base; unmatched junction nucleotides: 6. Germline CDR1 reads SGHTA; CDR2 reads FQGNSA. This CDR3 contains 16 residues. This CDR3 reads CASSLAGTVTSYEQYF. The CDR3 DNA reads as TGTGCCAGCAGCTTAGCCGGGACAGTGACGTCCTACGAGCAGTACTTC. Variable domain in full (rest from reference TRBV7-2 and TRBJ2-7): GAGVSQSPSNKVTEKGKDVELRCDPISGHTALYWYRQSLGQGLEFLIYFQGNSAPDKSGLPSDRFSAERTGGSVSTLTIQRTQQEDSAVYLCASSLAGTVTSYEQYFGPGTRLTVT.

The chain links TRBV29-1 to TRBJ1-2; possible D gene TRBD1, 6 bases. The V gene's germline CDR1 is SQVTM and CDR2 ANQGSEA. CDR3 size: 14 residues. V was trimmed by 3 bases and J by 1 base, leaving 12 bases between them. For the CDR3, the DNA is TGCAGCGTTGACGGACAGAAACTTAACTATGGCTACACCTTC. It is translated as CSVDGQKLNYGYTF.

The chain combines TRBV15 with TRBJ2-1, with a possible D match to TRBD2 (6 bases). This CDR3 comprises 14 residues. V gave up 8 bases and J gave up 0 bases, with 11 bases separating them. CDR1 and CDR2 (germline): LNHNV, YYDKDF (reference sequence). The CDR3 DNA reads TGTGCCACCCGGAGGGAGTCCTCCTACAATGAGCAGTTCTTC. This translates into CATRRESSYNEQFF.

This clone was seen only a few times. The chain uses TRBV7-3 and TRBJ2-3, with 10 bases fitting TRBD2. Germline lookup yields CDR1 SGHTA and CDR2 FQGTGA. There are 18 residues in the CDR3. V shed 5 bases, J shed 0 bases, and the junction held 11 bases outside the gene matches. The DNA for the CDR3 is TGTGCCAGCAGCCGACGAAACCCTAGCGGGAGTAGCACAGATACGCAGTATTTT. It yields the protein CASSRRNPSGSSTDTQYF.

For this clone: Other DNA sequences in the sample encode the same CDR3. The chain employs TRBV7-9 and TRBJ2-3; TRBD1 aligns across 7 bases. CDR3 length: 12 residues. In germline, CDR1 is SEHNR, CDR2 FQNEAQ (reference sequence). V was clipped by 5 bases and J by 6 bases; unmatched bases: 2. The CDR3 loop is CASSPQGDTQYF. The CDR3 DNA reads TGTGCCAGCAGCCCACAGGGGGATACGCAGTATTTT.

The chain is built from TRBV2 and TRBJ2-1; tentative D call: TRBD1 (6 bases). The CDR3 extends over 13 amino acids. Germline V gives CDR1 SNHLY, CDR2 FYNNEI. The ends were cut back, 6 bases at V and 12 bases at J, with 18 bases in the middle. CDR3 bases: TGTGCCAGCAGCTCCAAGGACAGTATCACGCAGTTCTTC. This translates into CASSSKDSITQFF. Complete variable domain (other parts from reference TRBV2 and TRBJ2-1): EPEVTQTPSHQVTQMGQEVILRCVPISNHLYFYWYRQILGQKVEFLVSFYNNEISEKSEIFDDQFSVERPDGSNFTLKIRSTKLEDSAMYFCASSSKDSITQFFGPGTRLTVL.

This clone turned up a few times. The gene calls are TRBV19 and TRBJ2-7, with 9 nucleotides matching TRBD2. Germline assignment: CDR1 LNHDA and CDR2 SQIVND (reference sequence). This CDR3 comprises 13 residues. V lost 6 bases and J lost 2; bases outside the gene matches: 2. The CDR3 DNA sequence: TGTGCCAGTAGGCCTAGCGGGACCTACGAGCAGTACTTC. Translated, it gives CASRPSGTYEQYF. The full variable domain, with the rest looked up from reference TRBV19 and TRBJ2-7, is DGGITQSPKYLFRKEGQNVTLSCEQNLNHDAMYWYRQDPGQGLRLIYYSQIVNDFQKGDIAEGYSVSREKKESFPLTVTSAQKNPTAFYLCASRPSGTYEQYFGPGTRLTVT.

This clone was seen more than once but under ten times. The CDR3 loop is CAWSATVDSNQPQHF. As DNA, the CDR3 is TGTGCCTGGAGTGCGACAGTCGATAGCAATCAGCCCCAGCATTTT. The chain uses TRBV30 and TRBJ1-5; tentatively, D is TRBD1 (5 bases). The V end was cut by 1 base, the J end by 0 bases, with 10 bases between. The CDR3 covers 15 residues. Per the germline V gene, CDR1 is GTSNPN and CDR2 is SVGIG (reference sequence).

This clone appeared a few times. V and J are TRBV28 and TRBJ1-5; D not certain. The CDR3 runs 11 residues. CDR1 and CDR2 (germline): MDHEN, SYDVKM. The V gene lost 6 bases and the J gene lost 6 bases, with 6 bases spanning the gap. CDR3 loop: CASSDTQPQHF. The CDR3 nucleotides are TGTGCCAGCAGCGACACTCAGCCCCAGCATTTT. The full variable domain, with the rest looked up from reference TRBV28 and TRBJ1-5, is DVKVTQSSRYLVKRTGEKVFLECVQDMDHENMFWYRQDPGLGLRLIYFSYDVKMKEKGDIPEGYSVSREKKERFSLILESASTNQTSMYLCASSDTQPQHFGDGTRLSIL.

Notes on this clone: The same CDR3 can be traced to other DNA sequences in this sample. The chain combines TRBV9 with TRBJ1-5; no firm D call. Trimming took 0 bases from V and 0 from J, leaving 4 bases between them. The CDR3 length is 14 residues. Germline CDR1 reads SGDLS; CDR2 reads YYNGEE. The CDR3 coding sequence is TGTGCCAGCAGCGTAGGAGATAGCAATCAGCCCCAGCATTTT. The encoded protein is CASSVGDSNQPQHF. Combining the CDR3 with reference TRBV9 and TRBJ1-5 gives the whole variable domain DSGVTQTPKHLITATGQRVTLRCSPRSGDLSVYWYQQSLDQGLQFLIQYYNGEERAKGNILERFSAQQFPDLHSELNLSSLELGDSALYFCASSVGDSNQPQHFGDGTRLSIL.

There are a few counts of this clone. The DNA of the CDR3 is TGTGCCAGCCAAACGACGGATACGCAGTATTTT. Translated, it gives CASQTTDTQYF. The chain uses TRBV18 and TRBJ2-3; D gene uncertain. Germline-derived CDR1 and CDR2 are KGHSH and LQKENI. The CDR3 length is 11 residues. Deletions cut 8 bases from V and 6 bases from J, with 9 bases between.

The V call is TRBV5-1, the J call TRBJ1-1, with a weak D call TRBD1 (5 bases). The CDR3 is 15 residues long. Germline V gene data show CDR1 as SGHRS and CDR2 as YFSETQ. Trimming left V 3 bases short and J 1 base short, with 13 bases between. CDR3 nucleotide sequence: TGCGCCAGCAGCTCATTCCGAGGGGCGAACACTGAAGCTTTCTTT. Its translation is CASSSFRGANTEAFF.

This clone was detected only a few times. This chain links TRBV10-3 with TRBJ1-1; 12 nucleotides line up with TRBD1. The germline CDR1 and CDR2 sequences are ENHRY and SYGVKD. The J segment lost 6 bases and the V segment lost 7 bases, leaving 6 bases of the junction unmatched. This CDR3 region has 14 residues. The CDR3, as DNA: TGTGCCATCAAGTCCGGGACAGGGGGCCCTGAAGCTTTCTTT. This gives the protein CAIKSGTGGPEAFF.